This T cell receptor beta chain was obtained from a study of identical twins. This clonotype has a handful of counts. Its antigen remains unidentified. Addition of a universal primer site occurred through template switching, and cDNA carried unique molecular identifiers. TCRdb redid the calling of the 5' RACE reads with MiXCR, one entry per CDR3 protein. The sample has about 530,000 distinct CDR3 sequences, 20% to 25% seen once. The germline CDR1 and CDR2 sequences are MGHRA and YSYEKL. The CDR3 is 17 residues long. J lost 6 bases, V lost 4 bases, and 12 bases had no gene match. Study-wide results and caveats: Reduced insertions were recorded for abundant cord blood beta clonotypes, with no such pattern in memory repertoires.

The same sample was also studied in work on yellow fever vaccine responses in identical twins. That source reports: Twins' vaccine T cell response reportedly gave the appearance of partial convergence and partial personalization.

Source material: CD4+ T cells sorted from blood. The chain employs TRBV4-1 and TRBJ2-2, with 9 positions matching TRBD2. The TCR was taken from a woman aged 18-35 years in good health. The CDR3 DNA is TGCGCCAGCAGCCCTCGTACGGCGGGAGGGATCCCCGGGGAGCTGTTTTTT. This sequence encodes CASSPRTAGGIPGELFF.